Following are 20 T cell receptor beta chains from one sample sequenced in a study of regulatory T cells in long-lasting Graves disease. The time point here: newly diagnosed GD, antithyroid drugs for less than 3 months. Extracted PBMC RNA gave rise to the TCR library. For TCR beta, libraries came from iRepertoire HTBI primers and Arm-PCR of CDR3 regions. TCRdb used MiXCR to reprocess the multiplex PCR reads, holding one entry per CDR3 protein. The sample consists of roughly 560,000 distinct CDR3 sequences, 15% to 20% of them appearing once. These data were also reused for a study on T cells in Graves' hyperthyroidism and ophthalmopathy.

The source was peripheral blood mononuclear cells (PBMCs), collected at new diagnosis, from a patient treated with antithyroid drugs. The receptors here all came from a woman between 40 and 65 years old with Graves disease.

CDR3 in amino acids: CASSELTGGTQGNTIYF. The CDR3 DNA is TGTGCCAGCAGTGAATTGACAGGGGGGACACAAGGAAACACCATATATTTT. J is TRBJ1-3 and V is TRBV6-2 or TRBV6-3; 9 nucleotides match TRBD1. Trimming took 5 bases from V and 4 from J; bases not matched to a gene: 12. The germline V gene encodes CDR1 MNHEY and CDR2 SVGEGT. This CDR3 has 17 amino acids.

This clonotype was observed at least ten times. The chain carries TRBV6-5 and TRBJ1-1, with D possibly being TRBD1 (6 bases). V was cut by 0 bases and J by 3 bases, with 14 bases left in between. The CDR3 consists of 16 residues. CDR1 is MNHEY and CDR2 is SVGAGI in the germline V gene. CDR3 residues: CASSYSKGGRDTEAFF. As DNA, the CDR3 is TGTGCCAGCAGTTACTCGAAGGGGGGGAGGGACACTGAAGCTTTCTTT.

This clonotype occurred many times. This chain connects TRBV11-2 to TRBJ1-1, with D uncertain. The CDR3 loop spans 14 amino acids. Germline V CDR1 and CDR2: SGHAT, FQNNGV. The germline V and J ends were trimmed by 1 base and 5 bases, with 11 bases remaining between them. The CDR3 sequence: CASSLGGWRTEAFF. Here the CDR3 DNA reads TGTGCCAGCAGCTTAGGAGGGTGGAGGACTGAAGCTTTCTTT.

The chain is built from TRBV20-1 and TRBJ2-2; TRBD2 matches at 7 bases. The CDR3 is made up of 14 amino acids. CDR1 and CDR2 (germline): DFQATT, SNEGSKA (reference sequence). The V and J ends lost 5 bases and 6 bases, in that order; junction bases with no gene match: 9. In nucleotides, the CDR3 is TGCAGTGCTCGGGGGGAGGGAGTCGCCGGGGAGCTGTTTTTT. Protein: CSARGEGVAGELFF.

This clonotype was detected many times. The chain links TRBV10-3 to TRBJ2-1; the D gene is possibly TRBD2 (6 bases). V lost 5 bases and J 10 bases, leaving 9 bases between the germline ends. Per germline, CDR1 ENHRY and CDR2 SYGVKD. The CDR3 runs 11 residues. CDR3 sequence: CAISWGDEQFF. DNA for the CDR3: TGTGCCATCAGTTGGGGGGACGAGCAGTTCTTC.

In its sample, this clonotype was seen a few times. The rearrangement uses TRBV7-9 and TRBJ2-2, with 7 nucleotides matching TRBD2. The CDR3 sequence is 16 residues long. From germline, CDR1 is SEHNR and CDR2 FQNEAQ (reference sequence). J was trimmed by 0 bases and V by 6 bases; bases with no gene match: 7. The CDR3 loop is CASRHHRGANTGELFF. The CDR3 DNA reads as TGTGCCAGCAGACACCATCGGGGGGCGAACACCGGGGAGCTGTTTTTT.

As regards this clonotype: This may come from a read error, since a much larger clone is one base off. This chain links TRBV12-3 or TRBV12-4 with TRBJ2-7, with D tentatively TRBD1 or TRBD2 (5 bases each). Trimming cost V 9 bases and J 3 bases, with 21 bases left between them. The length of the CDR3 is 15 residues. The CDR3: CARNRARDGYYEQYF. CDR3 nucleotide sequence: TGTGCCAGAAACCGAGCCCGGGACGGCTACTACGAGCAGTACTTC.

Ten or more counts support this clonotype. The chain couples TRBV12-3 or TRBV12-4 to TRBJ1-1; D ambiguous. The CDR3 consists of 12 residues. V lost 6 bases, J lost 1 base, and 6 bases lay in between. CDR3 loop: CASSSRNTEAFF. In nucleotides, the CDR3 is TGTGCCAGCAGCTCTCGGAACACTGAAGCTTTCTTT.

This clonotype has ten or more counts. The gene calls are TRBV12-3 or TRBV12-4 and TRBJ1-2; TRBD1 matches 7 bases. The CDR3 is 13 amino acids. Trimming cost V 10 bases and J 2 bases; bases outside gene matches: 7. CDR3 DNA: TGTGCCATCCTACCGACAGGGAACTATGGCTACACCTTC. Translation: CAILPTGNYGYTF.

The chain joins TRBV5-1 to TRBJ1-2; a weak D match, TRBD1 (5 bases). With 4 bases removed from V and 0 bases from J, the gap between germline ends came to 13 bases. This CDR3 is built from 15 residues. Germline CDR1 SGHRS, CDR2 YFSETQ. DNA of the CDR3: TGCGCCAGCAGCGCATATGGGGCTTCTAACTATGGCTACACCTTC. Protein product: CASSAYGASNYGYTF.

This clonotype occurred many times. The rearrangement links TRBV12-3 or TRBV12-4 to TRBJ1-4, with D unclear. The CDR3 extends over 14 amino acids. V was clipped by 5 bases and J by 5 bases, with 12 bases between them. Here the CDR3 DNA reads TGTGCCAGCAGTGCAGTAACAAGGAATGAAAAACTGTTTTTT. Protein: CASSAVTRNEKLFF.

The rearrangement joins TRBV12-3 or TRBV12-4 to TRBJ1-6, with D unclear. V was shortened by 2 bases and J by 7 bases, with 12 bases between the two germline ends. This CDR3 region has 15 residues. The CDR3 DNA reads as TGTGCCAGCAGTTTAAGGTCCGCCAGGAATTCACCCCTCCACTTT. The encoded protein is CASSLRSARNSPLHF.

The chain recombines TRBV3-1 with TRBJ2-7, with 8 bases identical to TRBD2. The CDR3 consists of 14 residues. The V and J ends lost 6 bases and 5 bases, in that order; junction bases with no gene match: 9. Germline lookup yields CDR1 LGHDT and CDR2 YNNKEL (reference sequence). Written as DNA, the CDR3 is TGTGCCAGCAGTGTAGCGGGGAGAATCGACGAGCAGTACTTC. This encodes CASSVAGRIDEQYF.

This clonotype has ten or more counts. This chain joins TRBV12-3 or TRBV12-4 and TRBJ2-7; 7 bases match TRBD1. The CDR3 contains 15 residues. Trimming at V came to 2 bases and at J to 2 bases, leaving 6 bases not matched to a gene. CDR3 DNA: TGTGCCAGCAGTTTAAAGGGACAGCATACCTACGAGCAGTACTTC. This encodes CASSLKGQHTYEQYF.

This clonotype was picked up a small number of times. The V gene is TRBV7-3, the J gene TRBJ1-1; D is unclear. The V and J ends lost 2 bases and 3 bases respectively, with 10 bases between them. This CDR3 comprises 14 residues. Germline CDR1 is SGHTA and CDR2 is FQGTGA. The CDR3 DNA reads TGTGCCAGCAGCTTAGCTGCGGGCGACACTGAAGCTTTCTTT. This encodes CASSLAAGDTEAFF.

This clonotype turned up a few times. This may stem from a read error, because a much larger clone lies one nucleotide away. The rearrangement joins TRBV6-1 to TRBJ2-5, with D tentatively TRBD1 or TRBD2 (5 bases each). The germline gives CDR1 MNHNS, CDR2 SASEGT. This CDR3 has 14 amino acids. Trimming took 5 bases from V and 5 from J, leaving 15 bases between them. CDR3 DNA: TGTGCCAGCAGTCACCCGAGGGGATTCGAGACCCAGTACTTC. Its protein product is CASSHPRGFETQYF.

This clonotype was observed a handful of times. The rearrangement links TRBV9 to TRBJ1-1, with D unclear. Germline loops: CDR1 SGDLS, CDR2 YYNGEE. The CDR3 has 15 residues. The ends were cut back, 4 bases at V and 3 bases at J, with 16 bases in the middle. The CDR3 loop is CASSPTGRTDTEAFF. The CDR3 nucleotides read TGTGCCAGCAGCCCTACGGGGAGGACGGACACTGAAGCTTTCTTT.

The genes are TRBV30 and TRBJ2-4; possible D gene TRBD2, 5 bases. There are 12 residues in the CDR3. From germline, CDR1 is GTSNPN and CDR2 SVGIG (reference sequence). V was trimmed by 0 bases and J by 8 bases, leaving 8 bases between them. CDR3 protein: CAWSVPEDIQYF. In nucleotides, the CDR3 is TGTGCCTGGAGTGTACCGGAGGACATTCAGTACTTC.

This clonotype was observed many times. The chain has TRBV2 and TRBJ1-5, with D perhaps TRBD1 (6 bases). V lost 7 bases to trimming and J lost 3 bases, with 13 bases between them. The CDR3 is 14 residues long. Germline V gene data show CDR1 as SNHLY and CDR2 as FYNNEI. The CDR3 DNA follows: TGTGCCAGCAATCTACAGGGATTCAATCAGCCCCAGCATTTT. Translated: CASNLQGFNQPQHF.

This clonotype was observed many times. The rearrangement uses TRBV6-1 and TRBJ1-2, with 7 bases identical to TRBD1. The CDR3 spans 12 residues. The germline V gene encodes CDR1 MNHNS and CDR2 SASEGT. Unmatched junction bases numbered 3, after V lost 5 bases and J lost 6 bases. The DNA of the CDR3 is TGTGCCAGCAGTCAGGGGGAAGATGGCTACACCTTC. Its translation is CASSQGEDGYTF.